This T cell receptor (beta chain) was captured by sequencing in a study of blood T cells in healthy people across ages (dated by TCRdb to the mid-2010s). Background on the whole study: In model experiments, template switching captured about one uniquely barcoded TCR beta cDNA molecule for every two T cells. To track age-related changes in TCR beta repertoire diversity, the study relied on deep sequencing normalized with unique cDNA molecular identifiers. The donors were divided into four age groups: young (average 16 years), middle-aged (approximately 39), aged (about 56) and long-lived (roughly 88). To avoid experimental bias, donors of different ages were distributed randomly across sequencing lanes. Two additional independent replicas of 1 million unique cDNA reads from the same blood draw were analyzed for two donors (one aged 18 to 30 and one aged 80 or older). Broader findings and caveats from the paper: Compared with the aged group, more naive CD4+ T cells, fewer expanded clones and increased TCR diversity were shown by the long-lived group, suggesting age selection. Estimates of total diversity based on one million sequenced T cells were regarded as lower bounds and as underestimates. Because profiling used bulk unsorted PBMCs, naive and antigen-experienced compartments could not be compared conclusively. As age increased, observed TCR beta diversity per million T cells dropped in a roughly linear way, and a significant reduction was already evident by age 40. Because the CMV infection status of the donors was unknown, age-related changes in expanded clonotypes may potentially have been confounded. There was a strong correlation between observed TCR beta diversity and the percentage of naive T cells measured by flow cytometry.

Remarks on this clonotype: It has no known antigen specificity. No clone much larger than this one lies a single base away; base qualities are absent.

The library relied on 5' RACE. TCRdb records Illumina HiSeq 2500 as the sequencer. A second roughly 6 to 12 cycle PCR used a sample-barcoded 5' primer and a J-beta primer mix. Each TCR beta cDNA molecule received a unique molecular identifier from a template-switch 5' adaptor carrying 12 random nucleotides. At least 2.5 million CDR3-containing paired-end reads were obtained from each sample. First-strand cDNA was synthesized from all RNA with the Mint cDNA synthesis kit, primed by a TRBC-specific oligonucleotide. After uracil-DNA glycosylase treatment, a first 18-cycle PCR used universal primers M1SS and BC2_uni_R on all cDNA. The authors' analysis ran thus. Normalization of each sample was performed by random selection of 1 million high-quality reads, each carrying a distinct molecular identifier. Instead of being binned into consensus sequences, reads with shared molecular identifiers were discarded. MiTCR, run with a Q25 quality threshold and the strictest error-elimination algorithm, handled CDR3 identification, clonotype clustering and error correction. A nonparametric unseen species model with Euler transformation was used to estimate a lower bound on total TCR beta diversity. TCRdb applied fastp at Q25 and MiXCR to the public reads, then kept only in-frame beta chains. For every CDR3 protein sequence, its rows merge into one entry that carries the most common genes and DNA. The V and J calls shown here were made by TCRdb, not taken from the authors' results. The sample data list 1.5 million to 2 million distinct CDR3 sequences, and roughly 30% of these were observed just once. The leading ten clones occupy 6.5% to 8.5% of the sample.

CDR1 MNHNS and CDR2 SASEGT are derived from the germline V gene. The germline V and J ends show losses of 6 bases and 3 bases respectively, and no gene match explains 4 bases of the junction. CDR3 length: 13 amino acids, cysteine to phenylalanine. The kept DNA is CDR3 alone, 39 bases in frame from the first base. Systemically healthy Caucasian individuals from Russia, 35 to 50 in total and aged roughly 6 to 100 years, were included as donors. Approximately 10 milliliters of peripheral blood were collected from each donor into EDTA-treated Vacutainer tubes. Ficoll-Paque density-gradient centrifugation was used to isolate PBMCs, with at least 6 million per sample. Trizol reagent was used to extract total RNA from PBMCs, with at least 5.5 micrograms per sample. For every donor, an aliquot of PBMCs went through flow cytometry to measure the percentages of naive CD45RAhigh/CD27high T cells.

This chain is built from TRBV6-1 and TRBJ1-2, with 7 bases aligning to TRBD1. The receptor was derived from a woman younger than 45 in good health. The sequencing sample was made of blood. The sequenced DNA: TGTGCCAGCAGGGTGACAGGGTACTATGGCTACACCTTC. The resulting protein is CASRVTGYYGYTF.